The clone carrying this T cell receptor (beta chain) came up many times. These data belong to a study of T cells in Graves' hyperthyroidism and ophthalmopathy. Using RNA transcripts as the source, TCR beta CDR3 regions were amplified. TCR CDR3 regions were first amplified by RT-PCR with HTBI primers. MiXCR, run by TCRdb on the multiplex PCR reads, gives a single entry per CDR3 protein. The sample consists of nearly 750,000 distinct CDR3 sequences, around 40% of them appearing once. This CDR3 spans 14 amino acids. CDR1 is SGHTA and CDR2 is FQGNSA in the germline V gene. The ends lost 5 bases at V and 4 bases at J; junction bases unmatched: 5.

This chain joins TRBV7-2 and TRBJ2-5, with TRBD1 identical over 9 bases. Sequenced input: blood. This TCR was sampled from a woman between 35 and 50 years old with Graves' hyperthyroidism. The CDR3 reads CASSHPGQGETQYF. The CDR3 DNA reads TGTGCCAGCAGCCATCCGGGACAGGGAGAGACCCAGTACTTC.